The clone carrying this T cell receptor (beta chain) has just one count. Its antigen is currently unknown. The data were obtained in a study of spatial heterogeneity in lung cancer. General observations from the study: Ubiquitous expanded tumor TCRs appeared in blood more at resection than follow-up.

MiXCR, run by TCRdb on the 5' RACE reads, gives a single entry per CDR3 protein. The sample has about 85,000 distinct CDR3 sequences, approximately 20% seen once; the top ten hold roughly 6.2%. Time point denoted: sample taken at primary tumor resection. Whole RNA, which was extracted from tumor, nontumor lung tissue or frozen PBMC, was sequenced without any cell sorting. Samples were obtained from around 72 donors, all untreated early-stage non-small cell lung cancer patients. The CDR3 consists of 16 residues. V shed 6 bases and J shed 7 bases, with 22 bases lying between them. Looked up from germline, CDR1 is MNHNS and CDR2 is SASEGT.

Here the sequenced sample was PBMCs, taken at surgery. The chain is built from TRBV6-1 and TRBJ1-5, with D maybe TRBD1 (5 bases). This sequence originates from a male donor with early-stage non-small cell lung cancer. CDR3 nucleotide sequence: TGTGCCAGCAGACCTATTGGGCCAGGGATTCACCAGCCCCAGCATTTT. Amino acid sequence: CASRPIGPGIHQPQHF.